These 29 T cell receptor beta chains share one sample of origin, sequenced in a study of cytomegalovirus exposure and HLA in healthy donors listed by TCRdb under 2017. Library preparation was by the immunoSEQ multiplex PCR assay. The multiplex PCR relied on a mix of 60 forward primers for TCR Vbeta segments and 13 reverse primers for TCR Jbeta segments. Imported from immuneACCESS, the table was reduced by TCRdb to in-frame sequences with V and J called. These copies leave out some clones; in studies compared against another copy, an unresolved V gene accounts for under half, and the cause of the remainder is not known. This sample has about 270,000 clones in its table, and about 66% of those were observed once. Under 2.5% of the sample belongs to the ten largest clones. Sequencing was carried out using PBMCs. These receptors were collected from a female donor in good health and CMV-seronegative.

V and J are TRBV28 and TRBJ2-7, with a weak D call TRBD2 (6 bases). This CDR3 has 14 amino acids. The germline V and J ends were trimmed by 7 bases and 2 bases, with 15 bases remaining between them. In germline, CDR1 is MDHEN, CDR2 SYDVKM. Here the CDR3 DNA reads TGTGCCAGCAACCTTCTGGGAGGAGCCTACGAGCAGTACTTC. Encoded protein: CASNLLGGAYEQYF.

This clone was seen only once. V usage is TRBV27 and J usage is TRBJ2-5, with 7 bases matching TRBD2. The J call is doubtful: the DNA matches TRBJ2-7 better. The CDR3 loop spans 16 amino acids. The V gene's germline CDR1 is MNHEY and CDR2 SMNVEV (reference sequence). The CDR3 loop reads CASSMSSSGKSYEQYF. In nucleotides, the CDR3 is TGTGCCAGCAGTATGTCCTCTAGCGGAAAATCCTACGAGCAGTACTTC.

The rearrangement uses TRBV25-1 and TRBJ2-5, with 8 positions matching TRBD2. The J call may be mistaken, given a closer DNA end match to TRBJ2-7. Per the germline V gene, CDR1 is MGHDK and CDR2 is SYGVNS. This CDR3 comprises 14 residues. The CDR3 sequence is CASSHSGVSYEQYF. CDR3 DNA: TGTGCCAGCTCCCATAGCGGGGTTTCCTACGAGCAGTACTTC.

The V call is TRBV19, the J call TRBJ2-1; 9 positions agree with TRBD1. The V and J ends lost 5 bases and 7 bases, in that order; junction bases with no gene match: 6. CDR3 size: 14 residues. Germline CDR1 LNHDA, CDR2 SQIVND (reference sequence). Written as DNA, the CDR3 is TGTGCCAGTAGTCACAGGGGGCAAAAAAATGAGCAGTTCTTC. Translating gives CASSHRGQKNEQFF. The variable domain in full, completed from reference TRBV19 and TRBJ2-1, reads DGGITQSPKYLFRKEGQNVTLSCEQNLNHDAMYWYRQDPGQGLRLIYYSQIVNDFQKGDIAEGYSVSREKKESFPLTVTSAQKNPTAFYLCASSHRGQKNEQFFGPGTRLTVL.

This clone has just one count. The rearrangement joins TRBV11-3 to TRBJ2-1; D is uncertain. This CDR3 has 12 amino acids. V shed 5 bases and J shed 9 bases, with 11 bases lying between them. Germline assignment: CDR1 SGHNT and CDR2 YENEEA. For the CDR3, the DNA is TGTGCCAGCAGCCCCAATCAGGTTGAGCAGTTCTTC. It specifies CASSPNQVEQFF.

Worth noting for this clone: One end of the junction fails to match germline, which may point to a read error. This sequence joins TRBV7-9 and TRBJ1-2, with a weak D call TRBD1 (6 bases). The CDR3 covers 16 residues. Germline CDR1 is SEHNR and CDR2 is FQNEAQ (reference sequence). CDR3 DNA sequence: TGTGTCAGCAGCGTAAAGGGGGACGTGGGAAACTATGGCTACACCTTC. Translation: CVSSVKGDVGNYGYTF. Full variable domain (outside the CDR3, taken from reference TRBV7-9 and TRBJ1-2): DTGVSQNPRHKITKRGQNVTFRCDPISEHNRLYWYRQTLGQGPEFLTYFQNEAQLEKSRLLSDRFSAERPKGSFSTLEIQRTEQGDSAMYLCVSSVKGDVGNYGYTFGSGTRLTVV.

The chain has TRBV28 and TRBJ1-1; a possible D gene is TRBD1 (6 bases). The CDR3 runs to 13 residues. The V gene lost 2 bases and the J gene lost 5 bases, with 9 bases spanning the gap. Germline values: CDR1 MDHEN, CDR2 SYDVKM. The CDR3 nucleotides read TGTGCCAGCAGTTTAGGACAGATAACTGAAGCTTTCTTT. As protein: CASSLGQITEAFF.

There are a few counts of this clone. CDR3 residues: CASTRTGVNTEAFF. The CDR3, as DNA: TGCGCCAGCACCAGGACAGGGGTGAACACTGAAGCTTTCTTT. The chain employs TRBV5-1 and TRBJ1-1, with 9 nucleotides matching TRBD1. This CDR3 is 14 amino acids long. V gave up 6 bases and J gave up 0 bases; unmatched junction bases: 3. CDR1 and CDR2 (germline): SGHRS, YFSETQ. The full variable domain, in which reference TRBV5-1 and TRBJ1-1 provide the parts outside the CDR3, is KAGVTQTPRYLIKTRGQQVTLSCSPISGHRSVSWYQQTPGQGLQFLFEYFSETQRNKGNFPGRFSGRQFSNSRSEMNVSTLELGDSALYLCASTRTGVNTEAFFGQGTRLTVV.

This sequence joins TRBV5-1 and TRBJ2-7; 7 nucleotides line up with TRBD1. V shed 5 bases and J 5 bases; nucleotides not matched to a gene: 7. CDR3 size: 13 residues. Germline-derived CDR1 and CDR2 are SGHRS and YFSETQ. The CDR3 sequence: CASRTGSSDEQYF. As DNA, the CDR3 is TGCGCCAGCAGGACAGGGTCAAGTGACGAGCAGTACTTC.

The chain joins TRBV28 to TRBJ2-5; TRBD2 aligns across 9 bases. Trimming took 3 bases from V and 0 from J; bases not matched to a gene: 8. Germline loops: CDR1 MDHEN, CDR2 SYDVKM. The CDR3 has 17 amino acids. CDR3 sequence: CASSLWPSGTYQETQYF. CDR3 DNA: TGTGCCAGCAGTTTGTGGCCTAGCGGGACGTACCAAGAGACCCAGTACTTC.

CDR3 sequence (DNA): TGTGCCAGCAGAGCTACAGGACAAGCGGGGACCGGGGAGCTGTTTTTT. Translation: CASRATGQAGTGELFF. The chain links TRBV7-8 to TRBJ2-2, with 7 bases that match TRBD2. The CDR3 loop spans 16 amino acids. The germline V gene encodes CDR1 SGHVS and CDR2 FQNEAQ. The V segment lost 6 bases and the J segment 5 bases; nucleotides outside the gene matches: 12.

This chain joins TRBV7-2 and TRBJ2-1; a weak D match, TRBD1 (6 bases). V shed 5 bases and J shed 4 bases, with 12 bases lying between them. Per the germline V gene, CDR1 is SGHTA and CDR2 is FQGNSA. The CDR3 has 14 amino acids. The DNA of the CDR3 is TGTGCCAGCAGCGAACAGGGTATATACAATGAGCAGTTCTTC. Amino acid sequence: CASSEQGIYNEQFF.

The V and J genes are TRBV2 and TRBJ2-3; D is possibly TRBD2 (7 bases). The CDR3 runs to 15 residues. Trimming took 6 bases from V and 6 from J, leaving 19 bases between them. Germline CDR1 is SNHLY and CDR2 is FYNNEI. This CDR3 is CASSASTGGADTQYF. The CDR3 nucleotides are TGTGCCAGCAGCGCTTCGACGGGGGGCGCGGATACGCAGTATTTT.

V and J are TRBV5-5 and TRBJ2-2; TRBD2 agrees at 9 bases. Germline values: CDR1 SGHKS, CDR2 YYEKEE (reference sequence). The CDR3 length is 18 residues. V gave up 1 base and J gave up 1 base; unmatched junction bases: 8. CDR3 sequence reads: CASSLQGSGSGNTGELFF. The CDR3, as DNA: TGTGCCAGCAGCTTGCAGGGTAGCGGGAGCGGGAACACCGGGGAGCTGTTTTTT.

The chain employs TRBV6-6 and TRBJ1-5, with D possibly matching TRBD1 (5 bases). The CDR3 runs 11 residues. Germline V gene lookup returns CDR1 MNHNY and CDR2 SVGAGI (reference sequence). Between the trimmed V and J ends, which lost 6 bases and 9 bases, there was a span of 9 bases. CDR3 sequence (DNA): TGTGCCAGCAGCACAGGCTCGCCCCAGCATTTT. This encodes CASSTGSPQHF.

The chain couples TRBV13 to TRBJ2-5; 7 bases agree with TRBD1. The J call could be wrong; TRBJ2-7 is a better fit for the DNA end. Germline CDR1 PRHDT, CDR2 FYEKMQ (reference sequence). The CDR3 is 14 amino acids. The CDR3 region is CASSPRDRAYEQYF. The CDR3 region has the DNA TGTGCCAGCAGCCCCAGGGACAGAGCCTACGAGCAGTACTTC.

This chain uses TRBV5-1 with TRBJ2-3; unclear D gene. Trimming stripped 4 bases from V and 2 bases from J, with 11 bases between. CDR1 is SGHRS and CDR2 is YFSETQ in the germline V gene. CDR3 length: 14 amino acids. CDR3 bases: TGCGCCAGCAGCCCTTTTGGCAACACAGATACGCAGTATTTT. Protein product: CASSPFGNTDTQYF.

The rearrangement uses TRBV5-4 and TRBJ2-7; TRBD2 matches at 10 bases. Trimming at V came to 4 bases and at J to 5 bases, leaving 3 bases not matched to a gene. This CDR3 is built from 13 residues. Germline-derived CDR1 and CDR2 are SGHNT and YYREEE (reference sequence). In DNA, the CDR3 is TGTGCCAGCAGCCCGGGACTAGCGAACGAGCAGTACTTC. Its translation is CASSPGLANEQYF.

This chain connects TRBV11-3 to TRBJ2-5; a possible D gene is TRBD2 (6 bases). Trimming left V 5 bases short and J 2 bases short, with 21 bases between. Germline values: CDR1 SGHNT, CDR2 YENEEA. The CDR3 is made up of 17 amino acids. In nucleotides, the CDR3 is TGTGCCAGCAGCCCCCATACGGCGGGACCGACACAAGAGACCCAGTACTTC. It specifies CASSPHTAGPTQETQYF.

This chain links TRBV11-2 with TRBJ2-7; maybe TRBD1 (5 bases). CDR1 SGHAT and CDR2 FQNNGV come from the germline V gene. V was shortened by 1 base and J by 7 bases, with 11 bases between the two germline ends. This CDR3 region has 13 residues. The CDR3 region is CASSLAGWTEQYF. The CDR3 bases are TGTGCCAGCAGCTTAGCGGGTTGGACAGAGCAGTACTTC. The full variable domain, its missing parts supplied by reference TRBV11-2 and TRBJ2-7, is EAGVAQSPRYKIIEKRQSVAFWCNPISGHATLYWYQQILGQGPKLLIQFQNNGVVDDSQLPKDRFSAERLKGVDSTLKIQPAKLEDSAVYLCASSLAGWTEQYFGPGTRLTVT.

The chain couples TRBV2 to TRBJ2-5; 7 nucleotides line up with TRBD2. The CDR3 runs to 18 residues. V gave up 3 bases and J gave up 1 base; unmatched junction bases: 14. CDR1 and CDR2 from the germline V gene are SNHLY and FYNNEI. In DNA, the CDR3 is TGTGCCAGCAGTGATATGGCGGGGAGGGGAGGGTTCCAAGAGACCCAGTACTTC. Its translation: CASSDMAGRGGFQETQYF.

The chain carries TRBV4-1 and TRBJ2-2, with 10 nucleotides matching TRBD1. V gave up 5 bases and J gave up 2 bases; unmatched junction bases: 8. There are 17 residues in the CDR3. Germline lookup yields CDR1 MGHRA and CDR2 YSYEKL. The CDR3 DNA reads as TGCGCCAGCAGCGGCGGGCAGACAGGGGGCAACACCGGGGAGCTGTTTTTT. This gives the protein CASSGGQTGGNTGELFF.

J is TRBJ2-7 and V is TRBV5-8, with 8 bases matching TRBD1. The CDR3 length is 14 residues. Germline loops: CDR1 SGHTS, CDR2 YDEGEE. The trim removed 7 bases at V and 5 bases at J, leaving 11 bases unmatched. The CDR3 nucleotides read TGTGCCAGCTTTTGGGCAGGGGGCGTCCACGAGCAGTACTTC. Its protein product is CASFWAGGVHEQYF.

The chain has TRBV19 and TRBJ1-1; unclear D gene. Germline lookup yields CDR1 LNHDA and CDR2 SQIVND (reference sequence). The V and J ends lost 2 bases and 7 bases respectively, with 8 bases between them. The CDR3 consists of 12 residues. In nucleotides, the CDR3 is TGTGCCAGTAGTATATTGGCGGGTGAAGCTTTCTTT. The encoded protein is CASSILAGEAFF. The whole variable domain, remainder taken from reference TRBV19 and TRBJ1-1, is DGGITQSPKYLFRKEGQNVTLSCEQNLNHDAMYWYRQDPGQGLRLIYYSQIVNDFQKGDIAEGYSVSREKKESFPLTVTSAQKNPTAFYLCASSILAGEAFFGQGTRLTVV.

A few counts support this clone. The rearrangement uses TRBV5-1 and TRBJ2-1, with TRBD2 matching over 7 bases. The CDR3 length is 13 residues. Germline CDR1 reads SGHRS; CDR2 reads YFSETQ. J was trimmed by 6 bases and V by 7 bases; bases with no gene match: 7. CDR3 in DNA: TGCGCCAGCCGACTAGCAAGGCGCAATGAGCAGTTCTTC. It encodes CASRLARRNEQFF.

V usage is TRBV28 and J usage is TRBJ2-6; D is possibly TRBD2 (5 bases). Germline-derived CDR1 and CDR2 are MDHEN and SYDVKM. The CDR3 covers 16 residues. Trimming pared 3 bases from V and 3 bases from J, leaving 12 bases between. Here the CDR3 DNA reads TGTGCCAGCAGTTTCGGGCGAGGGAGTGGGGCCAACGTCCTGACTTTC. This codes for CASSFGRGSGANVLTF.

This clone came up once. The V and J genes are TRBV9 and TRBJ2-5; D gene uncertain. This CDR3 is built from 13 residues. Germline V gene data show CDR1 as SGDLS and CDR2 as YYNGEE. V lost 0 bases and J lost 1, with 4 bases in between. CDR3 in DNA: TGTGCCAGCAGCGTAGATATCCAAGAGACCCAGTACTTC. Its translation is CASSVDIQETQYF. The complete variable domain, with remaining parts taken from reference TRBV9 and TRBJ2-5, reads DSGVTQTPKHLITATGQRVTLRCSPRSGDLSVYWYQQSLDQGLQFLIQYYNGEERAKGNILERFSAQQFPDLHSELNLSSLELGDSALYFCASSVDIQETQYFGPGTRLLVL.

This chain connects TRBV18 to TRBJ1-2; 12 positions match TRBD1. Trimming at V came to 3 bases and at J to 4 bases, leaving 6 bases not matched to a gene. CDR1 KGHSH and CDR2 LQKENI come from the germline V gene. The CDR3 length is 16 residues. The CDR3 protein is CASSPAGTGGGYGYTF. In DNA form, the CDR3 reads TGTGCCAGCTCACCGGCCGGGACAGGGGGCGGCTATGGCTACACCTTC. The complete variable domain, with remaining parts taken from reference TRBV18 and TRBJ1-2, reads NAGVMQNPRHLVRRRGQEARLRCSPMKGHSHVYWYRQLPEEGLKFMVYLQKENIIDESGMPKERFSAEFPKEGPSILRIQQVVRGDSAAYFCASSPAGTGGGYGYTFGSGTRLTVV.

This clone was picked up one time. This chain joins TRBV27 and TRBJ2-5, with D possibly being TRBD2 (6 bases). The J call is in doubt because the DNA end fits TRBJ2-7 better. Germline V gives CDR1 MNHEY, CDR2 SMNVEV (reference sequence). This CDR3 has 14 amino acids. CDR3 in amino acids: CASSARRDAYEQYF. In DNA form, the CDR3 reads TGTGCCAGCAGCGCACGGAGGGACGCCTACGAGCAGTACTTC.